What follows are 2 T cell receptor beta chains derived from one specimen sequenced in a study of blood T cell repertoires in COVID-19. The table came from immunoSEQ multiplex PCR; TCRdb's copy has only in-frame clones and leaves some out. The top ten hold approximately 8.7% of the sample, which has 200,000 to 300,000 clones, approximately 81% seen once. Sequencing was performed on peripheral blood. These receptor sequences come from a woman of 80 years or more with acute or convalescent COVID-19.

The chain couples TRBV11-2 to TRBJ2-3, with D uncertain. The CDR3 consists of 16 residues. V was cut by 5 bases and J by 3 bases, with 18 bases left in between. The germline V gene has CDR1 SGHAT and CDR2 FQNNGV. In DNA form, the CDR3 reads TGTGCCAGCAGCCCGGTGGGCTCTTCTGGGACAGATACGCAGTATTTT. It is translated as CASSPVGSSGTDTQYF.

J is TRBJ2-6 and V is TRBV2, with 7 bases identical to TRBD1. The CDR3 length is 15 residues. CDR1 is SNHLY, CDR2 FYNNEI, per germline. V shed 6 bases and J 3 bases; nucleotides not matched to a gene: 5. The CDR3 sequence is CASSDRVDGANVLTF. CDR3 coding DNA: TGTGCCAGCAGCGACAGGGTTGATGGGGCCAACGTCCTGACTTTC. Variable domain in full (rest from reference TRBV2 and TRBJ2-6): EPEVTQTPSHQVTQMGQEVILRCVPISNHLYFYWYRQILGQKVEFLVSFYNNEISEKSEIFDDQFSVERPDGSNFTLKIRSTKLEDSAMYFCASSDRVDGANVLTFGAGSRLTVL.